The 2 T cell receptor beta chains reported below all come from one sample, sequenced in a study of T cells in Graves' hyperthyroidism and ophthalmopathy. Researchers amplified the TCR beta CDR3 regions from RNA transcripts. Primed by the HTBI set, a first-round RT-PCR was run on the TCR CDR3. Each CDR3 protein is one row after TCRdb ran MiXCR on the multiplex PCR reads. The sample lists some 490,000 distinct CDR3 sequences, 20% to 25% seen once, with roughly 49% in the top ten. Sequenced sample: blood. The receptor set was obtained from a woman aged 70 to 79 with Graves' ophthalmopathy.

This chain joins TRBV7-6 and TRBJ2-1; the D is unclear. CDR3 length equals 13 residues. Trimming removed 3 bases from V and 7 bases from J, with 10 bases in between. CDR1 is SGHVS and CDR2 is FNYEAQ in the germline V gene. The CDR3 region has the DNA TGTGCCAGCAGCTTCGGCAGGCCGAATGAGCAGTTCTTC. Translated: CASSFGRPNEQFF.

A single count supports this clonotype. This sequence joins TRBV9 and TRBJ2-5; D possibly corresponds to TRBD2 (6 bases). The CDR3 length is 14 residues. V gave up 4 bases and J gave up 0 bases, with 10 bases separating them. From germline, CDR1 is SGDLS and CDR2 YYNGEE. The chain's CDR3 is CASSRDSHQETQYF. The CDR3 DNA reads TGTGCCAGCAGCCGGGACTCCCACCAAGAGACCCAGTACTTC.